This passage covers 6 T cell receptor beta chains from one sample sequenced in a study of cytomegalovirus exposure and HLA in healthy donors. PCR used 60 Vbeta primers and 13 Jbeta primers. Only in-frame clones appear in the TCRdb table, and some are missing; sequencing was by immunoSEQ multiplex PCR. Of 120,000 to 150,000 clones in the sample, just under 85% were seen once. The sample comprised PBMCs. Source of these receptors: a man aged 35-49 years in good health and CMV-seropositive.

The chain is built from TRBV19 and TRBJ1-2; 10 nucleotides align to TRBD1. Germline trimming cut 4 bases from V and 6 bases from J; bases unmatched to any gene: 5. Germline CDR1 LNHDA, CDR2 SQIVND (reference sequence). The CDR3 is 14 residues long. The CDR3: CASSSWGQGNGYTF. The CDR3 DNA reads as TGTGCCAGTAGTAGCTGGGGACAGGGGAATGGCTACACCTTC.

Worth noting for this clone: One end of the junction is discordant with germline, which a read error may explain. The chain has TRBV7-9 and TRBJ2-5; D may be TRBD1 (6 bases). The CDR3 contains 15 residues. Germline CDR1 reads SEHNR; CDR2 reads FQNEAQ (reference sequence). CDR3 bases: TGTTCCAGCAGCCAGGGGTGGGAAGGGCCGGGGACCCAGTACTTC. Its translation is CSSSQGWEGPGTQYF.

J is TRBJ2-6 and V is TRBV27; no definite D call. The CDR3 totals 15 residues. Trimming removed 5 bases at V and 0 bases at J, with 8 bases between. In germline, CDR1 is MNHEY, CDR2 SMNVEV (reference sequence). CDR3 nucleotide sequence: TGTGCCAGCAGTAGAGGTACCTCTGGGGCCAACGTCCTGACTTTC. Its translation is CASSRGTSGANVLTF.

This clone has a single count. The chain is built from TRBV7-3 and TRBJ1-3; D is undetermined. The CDR3 covers 17 residues. V was pared by 2 bases and J by 0 bases, with 14 bases between. Germline CDR1 reads SGHTA; CDR2 reads FQGTGA. The CDR3 protein is CASSLGEVLSSGNTIYF. CDR3 sequence (DNA): TGTGCCAGCAGCTTAGGGGAGGTCCTGAGCTCTGGAAACACCATATATTTT.

J is TRBJ2-7 and V is TRBV6-5, with D unclear. V lost 0 bases, J lost 2 bases, and 11 bases lay in between. From germline, CDR1 is MNHEY and CDR2 SVGAGI. The CDR3 runs to 15 residues. CDR3 coding DNA: TGTGCCAGCAGTTACTCGGGCCACGGAACCTACGAGCAGTACTTC. Its protein is CASSYSGHGTYEQYF.

The V and J genes are TRBV19 and TRBJ2-7, with 9 bases matching TRBD1. Germline CDR1 LNHDA, CDR2 SQIVND (reference sequence). Trimming at V came to 2 bases and at J to 4 bases, leaving 6 bases not matched to a gene. This CDR3 has 15 residues. The CDR3: CASSIKTGGSYEQYF. CDR3 DNA: TGTGCCAGTAGTATAAAGACAGGGGGGTCTTACGAGCAGTACTTC.